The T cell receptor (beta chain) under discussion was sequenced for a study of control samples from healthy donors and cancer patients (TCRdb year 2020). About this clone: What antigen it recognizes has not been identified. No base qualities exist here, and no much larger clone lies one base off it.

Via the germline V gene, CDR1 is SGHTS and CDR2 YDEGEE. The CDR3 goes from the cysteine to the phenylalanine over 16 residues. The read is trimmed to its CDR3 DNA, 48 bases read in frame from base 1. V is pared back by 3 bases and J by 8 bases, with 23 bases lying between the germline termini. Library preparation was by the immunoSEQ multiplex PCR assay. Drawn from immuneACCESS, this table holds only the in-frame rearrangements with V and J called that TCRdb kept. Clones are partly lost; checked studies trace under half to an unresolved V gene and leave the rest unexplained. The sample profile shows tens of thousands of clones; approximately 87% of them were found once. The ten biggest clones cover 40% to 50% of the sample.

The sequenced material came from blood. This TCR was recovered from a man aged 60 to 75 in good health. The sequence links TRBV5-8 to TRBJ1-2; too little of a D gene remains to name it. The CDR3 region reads CASSSWFEVRIAGYTF. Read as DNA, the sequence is TGTGCCAGCAGCTCTTGGTTCGAGGTCCGTATTGCCGGCTACACCTTC.